The 24 T cell receptor beta chains presented below share a single source sample, sequenced in a study of neoadjuvant anti-PD-1 for oral cavity cancer. Some clones are missing from TCRdb's copy, which holds only in-frame ones; the method was immunoSEQ multiplex PCR. The sample includes about 7,600 clones, around 53% seen only once; the top ten take 10% to 15%. Sequences were derived from tumor tissue, sampled before nivolumab (anti-PD-1) treatment. Receptors originate from a person aged 35 to 85 with oral cavity squamous cell carcinoma.

This chain links TRBV6-5 with TRBJ2-2, with D unclear. The CDR3 consists of 16 residues. Germline V lookup: CDR1 MNHEY, CDR2 SVGAGI. V shed 2 bases and J shed 7 bases, with 17 bases lying between them. For the CDR3, the DNA is TGTGCCAGCAGTTACGGCTATTCAACCCCCCACGGGGAGCTGTTTTTT. Translating gives CASSYGYSTPHGELFF.

V gene TRBV5-4 combines with J gene TRBJ2-1; TRBD2 aligns across 7 bases. With V trimmed by 4 bases and J by 7 bases, 11 bases remained unmatched. CDR3 length: 15 residues. Germline CDR1 is SGHNT and CDR2 is YYREEE (reference sequence). The CDR3 DNA is TGTGCCAGCAGCCCAGCCCGGGGGGAGGGGAATGAGCAGTTCTTC. Protein: CASSPARGEGNEQFF. Based on the CDR3 plus reference TRBV5-4 and TRBJ2-1, the full variable domain is ETGVTQSPTHLIKTRGQQVTLRCSSQSGHNTVSWYQQALGQGPQFIFQYYREEENGRGNFPPRFSGLQFPNYSSELNVNALELDDSALYLCASSPARGEGNEQFFGPGTRLTVL.

This clone has only a few counts. The chain links TRBV7-9 to TRBJ2-1; D not certain. This CDR3 is built from 16 residues. Germline V gives CDR1 SEHNR, CDR2 FQNEAQ (reference sequence). V gave up 2 bases and J gave up 7 bases, with 18 bases separating them. The DNA for the CDR3 is TGTGCCAGCAGCTTAAGGGAATCATCAATTGGAAATGAGCAGTTCTTC. Its translation: CASSLRESSIGNEQFF.

The chain employs TRBV7-9 and TRBJ2-6; the D gene is possibly TRBD2 (6 bases). Per germline, CDR1 SEHNR and CDR2 FQNEAQ (reference sequence). The V gene lost 4 bases and the J gene lost 4 bases, with 20 bases spanning the gap. The CDR3 has 18 residues. The CDR3: CASSSWGEVGSGANVLTF. CDR3 DNA sequence: TGTGCCAGCAGCTCGTGGGGGGAGGTTGGGTCCGGGGCCAACGTCCTGACTTTC.

The rearrangement links TRBV14 to TRBJ1-2; tentatively, D is TRBD1 (5 bases). The CDR3 runs to 14 residues. CDR1 is SGHDN and CDR2 is FVKESK in the germline V gene. Between the trimmed V and J ends, which lost 0 bases and 3 bases, there was a span of 8 bases. The DNA of the CDR3 is TGTGCCAGCAGCCAAGACAGGGACGACTATGGCTACACCTTC. Protein sequence: CASSQDRDDYGYTF.

The genes are TRBV7-9 and TRBJ2-7; D is possibly TRBD1 (6 bases). The V end lost 5 bases, the J end lost 5 bases, and 25 bases lay between the germline ends. CDR3 length equals 17 residues. The V gene's germline CDR1 is SEHNR and CDR2 FQNEAQ (reference sequence). CDR3 loop: CASSPPRGRSLGDEQYF. The CDR3 nucleotides are TGTGCCAGCAGCCCCCCCAGGGGACGAAGCCTCGGGGACGAGCAGTACTTC.

This clone was detected only a few times. The chain carries TRBV5-1 and TRBJ2-3; TRBD2 matches 11 bases. This CDR3 is built from 15 residues. V lost 4 bases, J lost 0 bases, and 1 base stayed unmatched. CDR1 and CDR2 (germline): SGHRS, YFSETQ. The CDR3 is CASSRTSGSTDTQYF. The CDR3 DNA reads TGCGCCAGCAGCAGGACTAGCGGGAGCACAGATACGCAGTATTTT.

In this sample, this clone turned up once. J is TRBJ2-1 and V is TRBV6-1, with 11 bases matching TRBD2. The CDR3 is 16 amino acids. Losses at the gene ends were 4 bases for V and 5 bases for J; bases not matched to a gene: 7. The germline gives CDR1 MNHNS, CDR2 SASEGT. CDR3 nucleotide sequence: TGTGCCAGCAGTGTCTTAGCGGGAGGGACGGACAATGAGCAGTTCTTC. This codes for CASSVLAGGTDNEQFF.

This chain connects TRBV19 to TRBJ2-5, with D possibly matching TRBD2 (5 bases). The CDR3 sequence is 19 residues long. Per the germline V gene, CDR1 is LNHDA and CDR2 is SQIVND (reference sequence). The V end lost 3 bases, the J end lost 2 bases, and 25 bases lay between the germline ends. The chain's CDR3 is CASSIRGLYSLMGQETQYF. CDR3 DNA: TGTGCCAGTAGTATTAGAGGACTCTACTCCCTCATGGGACAAGAGACCCAGTACTTC. Full variable domain (rest looked up from reference TRBV19 and TRBJ2-5): DGGITQSPKYLFRKEGQNVTLSCEQNLNHDAMYWYRQDPGQGLRLIYYSQIVNDFQKGDIAEGYSVSREKKESFPLTVTSAQKNPTAFYLCASSIRGLYSLMGQETQYFGPGTRLLVL.

This clone was seen only a few times. This CDR3 reads CASRGTVNTEAFF. In nucleotides, the CDR3 is TGTGCCAGCAGGGGGACAGTGAACACTGAAGCTTTCTTT. The chain is built from TRBV27 and TRBJ1-1; 7 bases are shared with TRBD1. Germline CDR1 reads MNHEY; CDR2 reads SMNVEV (reference sequence). Losses at the gene ends were 6 bases for V and 0 bases for J; bases not matched to a gene: 1. This CDR3 is built from 13 residues.

The rearrangement joins TRBV5-1 to TRBJ1-2, with D possibly matching TRBD1 (5 bases). The CDR3 loop spans 12 amino acids. Germline lookup yields CDR1 SGHRS and CDR2 YFSETQ. V lost 0 bases, J lost 6 bases, and 6 bases lay in between. The CDR3 region is CASSLDRNGYTF. In DNA, the CDR3 is TGCGCCAGCAGCTTGGACAGGAATGGCTACACCTTC.

A few counts support this clone. The J gene is TRBJ2-7, the V gene TRBV2, with 9 bases identical to TRBD2. The CDR3 length is 12 residues. The germline CDR1 and CDR2 sequences are SNHLY and FYNNEI. DNA of the CDR3: TGTGCCAGCAGTGAAGATGGACTAGCGCTGAGTGTC. It translates to CASSEDGLALSV.

In this sample, this clone turned up a few times. This rearrangement joins TRBV6-5 to TRBJ1-1; 9 bases fit TRBD1. From germline, CDR1 is MNHEY and CDR2 SVGAGI. V lost 5 bases, J lost 9 bases, and 7 bases stayed unmatched. CDR3 length equals 13 residues. The CDR3 protein is CASSRPDRGKAFF. CDR3 nucleotide sequence: TGTGCCAGCAGTCGACCCGACAGGGGGAAAGCTTTCTTT.

Only a few counts were recorded for this clone. The chain carries TRBV7-2 and TRBJ1-4; 7 nucleotides align to TRBD1. The V gene end was trimmed by 4 bases and the J gene end by 4 bases; junction bases not matched to a gene: 3. Germline CDR1 is SGHTA and CDR2 is FQGNSA. The CDR3 has 14 amino acids. The CDR3 DNA follows: TGTGCCAGCAGCTCGCAGGGGGATAATGAAAAACTGTTTTTT. This translates into CASSSQGDNEKLFF. Full variable domain (missing parts from reference TRBV7-2 and TRBJ1-4): GAGVSQSPSNKVTEKGKDVELRCDPISGHTALYWYRQSLGQGLEFLIYFQGNSAPDKSGLPSDRFSAERTGGSVSTLTIQRTQQEDSAVYLCASSSQGDNEKLFFGSGTQLSVL.

This rearrangement joins TRBV2 to TRBJ1-5; 12 positions match TRBD1. Trimming at V came to 4 bases and at J to 6 bases, leaving 10 bases not matched to a gene. Germline V gene lookup returns CDR1 SNHLY and CDR2 FYNNEI. The CDR3 spans 17 residues. The CDR3 is CASSGWDRGLIAQPQHF. CDR3 bases: TGTGCCAGCAGTGGTTGGGACAGGGGGCTAATTGCTCAGCCCCAGCATTTT. Based on the CDR3 plus reference TRBV2 and TRBJ1-5, the full variable domain is EPEVTQTPSHQVTQMGQEVILRCVPISNHLYFYWYRQILGQKVEFLVSFYNNEISEKSEIFDDQFSVERPDGSNFTLKIRSTKLEDSAMYFCASSGWDRGLIAQPQHFGDGTRLSIL.

The gene calls are TRBV4-2 and TRBJ1-4, with 7 positions matching TRBD1. The CDR3 is 15 residues long. Unmatched junction bases numbered 6, after V lost 0 bases and J lost 8 bases. From germline, CDR1 is LGHNA and CDR2 YNFKEQ. The CDR3, as DNA: TGTGCCAGCAGCCAAGATTGGACAGGCGGAGAAAAACTGTTTTTT. This translates into CASSQDWTGGEKLFF.

This clone turned up a few times. The V call is TRBV4-1, the J call TRBJ1-1; D is perhaps TRBD1 (5 bases). CDR1 is MGHRA, CDR2 YSYEKL, per germline. V gave up 0 bases and J gave up 5 bases, with 16 bases separating them. CDR3 size: 16 residues. Written as DNA, the CDR3 is TGCGCCAGCAGCCAAGATTGGACAAGCCCGTGGACTGAAGCTTTCTTT. It encodes CASSQDWTSPWTEAFF.

The CDR3 here is CASSQVLLAGLDEQFF. Written as DNA, the CDR3 is TGCGCCAGCAGCCAAGTCCTACTAGCGGGTCTGGATGAGCAGTTCTTC. The V call is TRBV4-1, the J call TRBJ2-1; TRBD2 matches 9 bases. CDR1 is MGHRA, CDR2 YSYEKL, per germline. The CDR3 has 16 residues. J was trimmed by 8 bases and V by 1 base; bases with no gene match: 9.

The chain combines TRBV11-3 with TRBJ2-3, with D perhaps matching TRBD2 (6 bases). The V end was cut by 7 bases, the J end by 5 bases, with 19 bases between. The CDR3 extends over 15 amino acids. Germline V lookup: CDR1 SGHNT, CDR2 YENEEA. CDR3 DNA: TGTGCCAGCAACTATTCGGACGGGAGTTTAGATACGCAGTATTTT. It yields the protein CASNYSDGSLDTQYF.

This chain uses TRBV19 with TRBJ2-4; D is unclear. Trimming pared 1 base from V and 0 bases from J, leaving 4 bases between. Germline V gives CDR1 LNHDA, CDR2 SQIVND (reference sequence). The CDR3 covers 14 residues. For the CDR3, the DNA is TGTGCCAGTAGTATAGCGGTAGCCAAAAACATTCAGTACTTC. As protein: CASSIAVAKNIQYF.

The chain uses TRBV10-3 and TRBJ1-2; D gene unclear. V was clipped by 1 base and J by 3 bases, with 24 bases between them. The CDR3 contains 19 residues. CDR1 ENHRY and CDR2 SYGVKD come from the germline V gene. The CDR3 protein is CAISEYRSLLRAGYYGYTF. The DNA for the CDR3 is TGTGCCATCAGTGAGTATCGGAGCCTCCTTCGCGCGGGCTACTATGGCTACACCTTC.

The chain uses TRBV10-3 and TRBJ2-1, with D tentatively TRBD1 (6 bases). Germline V gives CDR1 ENHRY, CDR2 SYGVKD. This CDR3 region has 13 residues. V lost 3 bases, J lost 9 bases, and 12 bases lay in between. The CDR3: CAISDNRVGEQFF. The CDR3 region has the DNA TGTGCCATCAGTGACAACAGGGTTGGTGAGCAGTTCTTC.

The chain employs TRBV11-2 and TRBJ2-2, with D uncertain. The CDR3 length is 12 residues. The V end was cut by 2 bases, the J end by 4 bases, with 2 bases between. CDR1 is SGHAT, CDR2 FQNNGV, per germline. In DNA, the CDR3 is TGTGCCAGCAGCTTACTCACCGGGGAGCTGTTTTTT. Its protein product is CASSLLTGELFF. Full variable domain (outside the CDR3, taken from reference TRBV11-2 and TRBJ2-2): EAGVAQSPRYKIIEKRQSVAFWCNPISGHATLYWYQQILGQGPKLLIQFQNNGVVDDSQLPKDRFSAERLKGVDSTLKIQPAKLEDSAVYLCASSLLTGELFFGEGSRLTVL.

The gene calls are TRBV7-6 and TRBJ2-1; TRBD2 matches at 11 bases. V gave up 4 bases and J gave up 4 bases; unmatched junction bases: 9. Germline values: CDR1 SGHVS, CDR2 FNYEAQ. The CDR3 covers 17 residues. The CDR3 sequence: CASSSAGTSGSYNEQFF. As DNA, the CDR3 is TGTGCCAGCAGCTCAGCCGGGACTAGCGGATCTTACAATGAGCAGTTCTTC.